This record covers a single T cell receptor beta chain. Its antigen is currently unknown. This sample is part of a study of ipilimumab plus nivolumab after autologous stem cell transplantation. Study-level points and caveats: TCR repertoire, Treg phenotype and gut microbiota reportedly support more study of this approach.

Germline V lookup: CDR1 LNHNV, CDR2 YYDKDF (reference sequence). The V segment lost 4 bases and the J segment 5 bases; nucleotides outside the gene matches: 6. This CDR3 has 14 residues. Libraries were prepared by immunoSEQ multiplex PCR; TCRdb keeps only in-frame clonotypes and omits some of them. The table has some 17,000 clones, more than 70% seen once; the top ten hold around 20%. Dosing: nivolumab 3 mg/kg IV, weeks 1, 4, 7, 10, then every two weeks to week 26. This TCR was recovered from a male donor with diffuse large B-cell lymphoma. Source: PBMCs, taken in a trial of ipilimumab plus nivolumab as post-transplant consolidation. The gene calls are TRBV15 and TRBJ2-3; TRBD1 matches 7 bases. The CDR3 nucleotides are TGTGCCACCAGCAAAGGGACAGCTGAAGATACGCAGTATTTT. It translates to CATSKGTAEDTQYF.